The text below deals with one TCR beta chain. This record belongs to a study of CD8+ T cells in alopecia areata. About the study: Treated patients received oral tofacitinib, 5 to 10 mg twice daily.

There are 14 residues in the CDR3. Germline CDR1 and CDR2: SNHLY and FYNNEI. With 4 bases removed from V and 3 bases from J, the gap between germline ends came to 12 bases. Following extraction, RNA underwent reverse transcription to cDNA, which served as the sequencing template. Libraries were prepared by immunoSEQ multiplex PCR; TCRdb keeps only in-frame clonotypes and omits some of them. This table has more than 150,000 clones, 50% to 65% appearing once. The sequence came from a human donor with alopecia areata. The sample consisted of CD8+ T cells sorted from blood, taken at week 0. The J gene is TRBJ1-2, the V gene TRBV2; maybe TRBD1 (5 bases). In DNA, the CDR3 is TGTGCCAGCAGTGGTCGGGGGACCTACTATGGCTACACCTTC. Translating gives CASSGRGTYYGYTF.